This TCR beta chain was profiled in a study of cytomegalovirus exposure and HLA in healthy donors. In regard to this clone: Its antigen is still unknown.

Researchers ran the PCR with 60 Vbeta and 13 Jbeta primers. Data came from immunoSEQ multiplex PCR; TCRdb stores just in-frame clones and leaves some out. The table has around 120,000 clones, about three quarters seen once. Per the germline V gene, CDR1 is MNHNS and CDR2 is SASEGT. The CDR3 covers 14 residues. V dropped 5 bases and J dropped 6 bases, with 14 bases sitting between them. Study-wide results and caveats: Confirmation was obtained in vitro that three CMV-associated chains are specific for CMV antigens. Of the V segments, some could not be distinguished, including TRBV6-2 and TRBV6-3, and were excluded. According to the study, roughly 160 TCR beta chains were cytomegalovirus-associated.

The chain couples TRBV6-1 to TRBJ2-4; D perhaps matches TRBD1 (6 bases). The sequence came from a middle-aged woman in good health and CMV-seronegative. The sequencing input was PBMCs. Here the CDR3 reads CASSRSRTVNIQYF. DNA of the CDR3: TGTGCCAGCAGTCGGAGTAGGACAGTAAACATTCAGTACTTC.